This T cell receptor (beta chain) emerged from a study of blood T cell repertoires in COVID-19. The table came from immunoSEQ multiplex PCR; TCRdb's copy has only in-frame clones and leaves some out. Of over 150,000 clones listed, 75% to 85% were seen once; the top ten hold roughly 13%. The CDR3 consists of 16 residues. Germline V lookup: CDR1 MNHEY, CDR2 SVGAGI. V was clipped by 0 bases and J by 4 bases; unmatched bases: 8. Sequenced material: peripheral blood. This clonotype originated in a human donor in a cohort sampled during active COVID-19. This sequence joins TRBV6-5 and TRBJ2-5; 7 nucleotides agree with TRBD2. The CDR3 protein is CASSYSFGGGRETQYF. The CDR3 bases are TGTGCCAGCAGTTACTCGTTCGGGGGAGGGCGAGAGACCCAGTACTTC.